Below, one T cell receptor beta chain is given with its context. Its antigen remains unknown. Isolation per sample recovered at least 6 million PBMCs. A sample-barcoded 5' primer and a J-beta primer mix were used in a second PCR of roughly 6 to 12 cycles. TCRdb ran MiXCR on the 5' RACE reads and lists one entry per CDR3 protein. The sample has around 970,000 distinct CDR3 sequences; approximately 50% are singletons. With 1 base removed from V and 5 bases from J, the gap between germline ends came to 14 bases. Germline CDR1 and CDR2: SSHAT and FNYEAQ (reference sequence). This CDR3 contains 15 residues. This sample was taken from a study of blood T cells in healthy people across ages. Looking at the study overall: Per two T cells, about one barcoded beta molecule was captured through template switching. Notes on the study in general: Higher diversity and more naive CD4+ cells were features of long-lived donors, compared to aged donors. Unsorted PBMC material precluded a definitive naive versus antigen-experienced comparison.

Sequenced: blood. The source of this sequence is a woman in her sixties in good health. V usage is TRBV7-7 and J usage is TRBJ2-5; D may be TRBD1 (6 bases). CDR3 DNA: TGTGCCAGCAGCTTAGGGGGGACAAACGCGGAGACCCAGTACTTC. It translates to CASSLGGTNAETQYF.